Sequencing of this T cell receptor beta chain was carried out in a study of T cell changes during pregnancy in multiple sclerosis. Germline V gene sequence: CDR1 LNHDA, CDR2 SQIVND (reference sequence). This CDR3 comprises 14 residues. Deletions cut 8 bases from V and 1 base from J, with 13 bases between. Produced via immunoSEQ multiplex PCR; TCRdb's table is partial and in-frame only. The profile shows about 70,000 clones, roughly 94% of them singletons. This chain connects TRBV19 to TRBJ2-3, with D unresolved. This clonotype originated in a female donor with multiple sclerosis, enrolled in a pregnancy study. Sequenced material: peripheral blood, taken in the third trimester of pregnancy. The CDR3 bases are TGTGCCAGTTCCTCCCTTCCCCGCACAGATACGCAGTATTTT. This translates into CASSSLPRTDTQYF.